The table lists the clone carrying this T cell receptor (beta chain) with many counts. The antigen is not known. The sample comes from a study of T-cell reconstitution after alpha-beta-depleted transplantation in children. The study, taken as a whole, reports: About two months after transplant, alpha-beta T cells reportedly came from several hundred expanded graft clones. Most T-cell counts and diversity one year after the transplant came from T cells that were newly produced.

Unique molecular identifiers were built into the TCRbeta library. A single record per CDR3 protein comes from TCRdb applying MiXCR to the PCR reads. The sample contains 480,000 or so distinct CDR3 sequences, roughly a tenth of which appear only once. The germline CDR1 and CDR2 sequences are MNHEY and SVGAGI. V trimming: 2 bases; J trimming: 4 bases; junction bases outside the gene matches: 2. The CDR3 is 14 amino acids. The source was PBMCs, collected before TCRalphabeta/CD19-depleted stem cell transplant. V is TRBV6-5 and J is TRBJ1-2, with 9 positions matching TRBD1. This clonotype originated in a child younger than 10 with inherited bone marrow failure, due to receive a stem cell transplant. For the CDR3, the DNA is TGTGCCAGCAGTTACGGGGACAGGGCCTATGGCTACACCTTC. Its protein product is CASSYGDRAYGYTF.